Presented here are 5 T cell receptor beta chains from one specimen sequenced in a study of blood T cell repertoires in COVID-19. TCRdb's copy holds only in-frame clones and misses some; the assay was immunoSEQ multiplex PCR. The table lists roughly 160,000 clones, approximately 80% of them singletons, with 2.5% to 3.5% in the top ten. The sample was peripheral blood. These receptors all stem from a woman aged 55 to 70 with acute or convalescent COVID-19.

The CDR3 DNA reads as TGTGCCAGCAGTTACGTGGCTCGCACAGATACGCAGTATTTT. As protein: CASSYVARTDTQYF. The chain has TRBV6-6 and TRBJ2-3; no clear D gene. The CDR3 consists of 14 residues. V was trimmed by 2 bases and J by 1 base, leaving 7 bases between them. Germline V gene data show CDR1 as MNHNY and CDR2 as SVGAGI (reference sequence).

The V call is TRBV6-5, the J call TRBJ2-7, with a weak D call TRBD1 (7 bases). The CDR3 spans 13 residues. Germline values: CDR1 MNHEY, CDR2 SVGAGI. The germline V and J ends were trimmed by 6 bases and 3 bases, with 12 bases remaining between them. This chain's CDR3 is CASSAGQSYEQYF. The CDR3 nucleotides are TGTGCCAGCAGCGCGGGACAGAGCTACGAGCAGTACTTC.

Only one count was recorded for this clone. V and J are TRBV3-1 (or the pseudogene TRBV3-2) and TRBJ2-3, with a weak D call TRBD2 (6 bases). Germline assignment: CDR1 LGHDT and CDR2 YNNKEL (reference sequence). Deletions cut 4 bases from V and 1 base from J, with 12 bases between. The CDR3 is made up of 15 amino acids. The CDR3: CASSLTRQGTDTQYF. CDR3 nucleotide sequence: TGTGCCAGCAGCCTGACTAGGCAAGGCACAGATACGCAGTATTTT.

The V and J genes are TRBV27 and TRBJ1-5, with D possibly TRBD1 on 5 matching bases. Deletions cut 3 bases from V and 4 bases from J, with 10 bases between. The V gene's germline CDR1 is MNHEY and CDR2 SMNVEV (reference sequence). The CDR3 sequence is 14 residues long. This chain's CDR3 is CASSFRGENQPQHF. Here the CDR3 DNA reads TGTGCCAGCAGTTTCCGGGGGGAGAATCAGCCCCAGCATTTT.

The genes are TRBV5-1 and TRBJ1-2; 7 bases are a match to TRBD1. CDR3 length: 16 amino acids. The V segment lost 2 bases and the J segment 3 bases; nucleotides outside the gene matches: 10. Germline CDR1 and CDR2: SGHRS and YFSETQ. The CDR3 reads CASSLRQGADDYGYTF. The CDR3 DNA is TGCGCCAGCAGCTTAAGACAGGGCGCGGACGACTATGGCTACACCTTC.